This T cell receptor (beta chain) comes out of a study of post-analysis software for immune sequencing data (dated by TCRdb to between 2015 and 2016). About the study as a whole: Recorded disease courses included relapsing-remitting, secondary progressive and progressive-relapsing multiple sclerosis, with some patients lacking subtype annotation. A subset of samples was prepared in parallel using single-end sample barcoding, then pooled and co-amplified after Illumina adapter ligation. The multiple sclerosis patient repertoires were compared with approximately 11 previously published healthy control repertoires from donors aged about 6 to 26 years. What the research found in general, with its limitations: The multiple sclerosis patient group was slightly younger than the control group. Significantly lower normalized Chao1 diversity was found in multiple sclerosis patients than in controls, suggesting substantial peripheral T-cell clonal expansion. Patients showed significantly higher frequencies than controls for about 5 TRBV segments, among them TRBV5-6, TRBV5-1 and TRBV20-1. Direct clustering with F measure showed strong co-clustering of samples prepared in the same batch, prompting a batch-effect correction.

Details on this clonotype: Its antigen is still unknown. There are no base qualities to consult, and no much larger clone falls within one base.

From its cysteine to its phenylalanine, the CDR3 spans 13 amino acids. Only CDR3 DNA remains: 39 bases, in frame from the first base. The CDR1 and CDR2 encoded by the germline V gene (reference sequence) are SEHNR and FQNEAQ. V is shortened by 5 bases, J by 6 bases, and the region joining them spans 14 bases. The receptor library was made with PCR. The sequencer was an Illumina HiSeq 2500. Unique molecular identifiers were incorporated into TCR beta cDNA libraries to reduce PCR and sequencing biases. Approximately 500,000 cDNA molecules were obtained per 1 to 10 million input T cells, so each molecule approximated one T cell. The patient libraries were prepared and sequenced using the same protocol as the earlier healthy control dataset. Within a given batch, samples were prepared together, multiplexed and sequenced on the same HiSeq lane. In the paper's pipeline: Raw barcoded reads were processed with MIGEC, and single-read molecular identifier groups were discarded before consensus assembly and CDR3 extraction. Clonotype tables were post-analysed with VDJtools, normalizing diversity by down-sampling all datasets to the smallest sample size. Repertoire overlap clustering matched CDR3 amino acid but not nucleotide sequences to correct batch-related cross-sample contamination. TCRdb handled the public reads itself, with Q25 trimming in fastp and clone calling in MiXCR, and kept productive beta chains. Here each entry gathers all rows of one CDR3 protein and keeps the most common genes and DNA. The V and J calls were determined by TCRdb, not by the authors. The sample table holds approximately 570,000 distinct CDR3 sequences, of which about 44% were seen once. More than 1.5% of the sample lies in the top ten.

To demonstrate the VDJtools post-analysis software, TCR beta repertoires were profiled from the peripheral blood of more than ten young patients with multiple sclerosis. The patients with multiple sclerosis were children and adolescents between about 6 and 16 years of age. Sequencing was carried out using blood. The receptor chain draws on TRBV7-9 and TRBJ2-7, and TRBD2 may be the D gene, going by 7 matching bases. This TCR derives from a girl between 5 and 17 years old with multiple sclerosis. The encoded CDR3 is CASSPRGAGEQYF. The DNA sequence is TGTGCCAGCAGCCCCCGGGGGGCGGGCGAGCAGTACTTC.